This TCR beta chain was found in a study of blood T cell repertoires in COVID-19. Study background: Samples of COVID-19 (acute and convalescent) were obtained from the United States, Italy and Spain. In each case, the material was cDNA or gDNA derived from T cells, B-cell-depleted T cells, or PBMCs.

This clone was observed a single time. Cohorts were assigned according to the clinical history that participants reported. Under the authors' procedure: Nucleated cell number was recorded as an estimate derived from reference gene primer amplification. Assay: immunoSEQ multiplex PCR; the TCRdb copy retains only in-frame clones and omits some. V, J and clone size were drawn from that table, and D and trimming were deduced from the DNA. The sample lists under 250,000 clones, around 86% seen once, with 8.5% to 10% in the top ten. Trimming pared 3 bases from V and 7 bases from J, leaving 19 bases between. There are 15 residues in the CDR3. Germline V CDR1 and CDR2: DFQATT, SNEGSKA (reference sequence).

The source of this sequence is a woman aged 45 to 65 with acute COVID-19. The chain is built from TRBV20-1 and TRBJ1-5; D is uncertain. Input material: PBMCs or T cells enriched from blood (not recorded which). CDR3: CSASPALAPPQPQHF. CDR3 in DNA: TGCAGTGCTAGTCCCGCTTTGGCCCCTCCCCAGCCCCAGCATTTT.